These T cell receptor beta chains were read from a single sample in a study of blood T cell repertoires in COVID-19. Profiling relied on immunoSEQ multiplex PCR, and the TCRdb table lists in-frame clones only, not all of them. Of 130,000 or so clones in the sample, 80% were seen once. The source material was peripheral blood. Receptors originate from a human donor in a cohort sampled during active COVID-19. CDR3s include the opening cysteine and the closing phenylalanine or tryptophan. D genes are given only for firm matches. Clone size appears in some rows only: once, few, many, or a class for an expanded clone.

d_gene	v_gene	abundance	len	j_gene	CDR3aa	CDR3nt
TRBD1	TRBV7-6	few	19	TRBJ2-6	CASSPRPRDRVGGANVLTF	TGTGCCAGCAGCCCTCGGCCCCGGGACAGGGTAGGGGGGGCCAACGTCCTGACTTTC
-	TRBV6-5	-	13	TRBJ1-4	CASSRQANEKLFF	TGTGCCAGCAGTCGACAGGCTAATGAAAAACTGTTTTTT
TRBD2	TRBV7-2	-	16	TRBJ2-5	CASSFMRGSLQETQYF	TGTGCCAGCAGCTTTATGCGCGGGAGCCTCCAAGAGACCCAGTACTTC
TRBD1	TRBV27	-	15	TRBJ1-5	CASGDRGRSNQPQHF	TGTGCCAGCGGGGACAGGGGGCGAAGCAATCAGCCCCAGCATTTT
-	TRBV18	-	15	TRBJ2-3	CASSPGQVGTDTQYF	TGTGCCAGCTCACCCGGACAAGTGGGTACAGATACGCAGTATTTT
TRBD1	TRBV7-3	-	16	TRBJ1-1	CASSLRGTAMNTEAFF	TGTGCCAGCAGCTTAAGGGGGACAGCGATGAACACTGAAGCTTTCTTT
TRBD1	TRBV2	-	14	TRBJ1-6	CASTRQGAGSPLHF	TGTGCCAGCACCCGACAGGGAGCCGGTTCACCCCTCCACTTT
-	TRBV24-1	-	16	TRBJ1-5	CATSSRDTHSNQPQHF	TGTGCCACCAGTTCCCGGGACACCCATAGCAATCAGCCCCAGCATTTT
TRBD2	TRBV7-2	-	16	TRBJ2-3	CASSLRAGVRLDTQYF	TGTGCCAGCAGCTTAAGAGCGGGAGTCCGATTAGATACGCAGTATTTT
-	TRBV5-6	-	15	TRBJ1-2	CASSPLERQFYGYTF	TGTGCCAGCAGCCCCCTCGAAAGACAGTTCTATGGCTACACCTTC
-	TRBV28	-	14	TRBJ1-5	CASSQTSQISPQHF	TGTGCCAGCAGTCAGACAAGCCAAATCTCGCCCCAGCATTTT
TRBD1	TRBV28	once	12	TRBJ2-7	CASTDRTYEQYF	TGTGCCAGCACGGACAGGACCTACGAGCAGTACTTC
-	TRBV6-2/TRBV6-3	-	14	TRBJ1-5	CASSYGGEGQPQHF	TGTGCCAGCAGTTATGGAGGGGAGGGTCAGCCCCAGCATTTT
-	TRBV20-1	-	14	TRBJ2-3	CSAIERTSTDTQYF	TGCAGTGCTATTGAGCGTACTAGCACAGATACGCAGTATTTT
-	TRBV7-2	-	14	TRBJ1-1	CASSLVQGGTEAFF	TGTGCCAGCAGCTTAGTACAGGGAGGGACTGAAGCTTTCTTT
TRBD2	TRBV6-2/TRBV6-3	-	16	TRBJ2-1	CASSYKGLAGNNEQFF	TGTGCCAGCAGTTACAAAGGTCTAGCGGGCAACAATGAGCAGTTCTTC
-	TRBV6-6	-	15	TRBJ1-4	CASSRNSGTNEKLFF	TGTGCCAGCAGCCGAAACTCGGGAACTAATGAAAAACTGTTTTTT
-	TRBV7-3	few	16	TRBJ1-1	CASSLGGAQSYTEAFF	TGTGCCAGCAGCTTAGGAGGGGCCCAATCCTACACTGAAGCTTTCTTT
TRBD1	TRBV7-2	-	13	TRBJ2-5	CASSFQGAETQYF	TGTGCCAGCAGCTTCCAGGGGGCGGAGACCCAGTACTTC
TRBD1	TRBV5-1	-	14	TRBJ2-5	CASSLDRGRLSQYF	TGCGCCAGCAGCTTGGACAGGGGGCGTCTTTCCCAGTACTTC
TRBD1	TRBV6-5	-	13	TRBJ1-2	CASSADRGIGYTF	TGTGCCAGCAGCGCGGACAGGGGGATCGGCTACACCTTC
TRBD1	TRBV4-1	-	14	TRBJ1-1	CASSQRDRDAEAFF	TGCGCCAGCAGCCAAAGGGACAGGGACGCCGAAGCTTTCTTT
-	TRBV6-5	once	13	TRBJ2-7	CASWDILSYEQYF	TGTGCCAGCTGGGACATACTCTCCTACGAGCAGTACTTC
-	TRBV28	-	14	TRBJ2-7	CASRTAGTSYEQYF	TGTGCCAGCCGCACGGCGGGGACTTCCTACGAGCAGTACTTC
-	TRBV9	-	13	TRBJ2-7	CASSVDGGYEQYF	TGTGCCAGCAGCGTAGACGGGGGCTACGAGCAGTACTTC
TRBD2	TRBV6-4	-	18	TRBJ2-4	CASSPQREVRVGKNIQYF	TGTGCCAGCAGCCCCCAGCGGGAGGTACGTGTGGGCAAAAACATTCAGTACTTC
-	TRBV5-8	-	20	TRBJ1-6	CASSLSAGASLSSYNSPLHF	TGTGCCAGCAGCTTGTCGGCAGGGGCTTCCTTGAGCTCCTATAATTCACCCCTCCACTTT
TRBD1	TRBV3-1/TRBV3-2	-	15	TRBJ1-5	CASSSGTGPEEPQHF	TGTGCCAGCAGCTCCGGGACAGGGCCTGAGGAGCCCCAGCATTTT
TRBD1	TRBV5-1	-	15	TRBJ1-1	CASSLFQGADTEAFF	TGCGCCAGCAGCTTGTTTCAGGGGGCGGACACTGAAGCTTTCTTT
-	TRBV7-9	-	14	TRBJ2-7	CASSPLQASYEQYF	TGTGCCAGCAGCCCGTTACAAGCGTCCTACGAGCAGTACTTC
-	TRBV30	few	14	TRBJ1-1	CAWSVLAQFTEAFF	TGTGCCTGGAGTGTACTAGCACAGTTCACTGAAGCTTTCTTT
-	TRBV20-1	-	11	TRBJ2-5	CSVRFQETQYF	TGCAGTGTCCGTTTTCAAGAGACCCAGTACTTC
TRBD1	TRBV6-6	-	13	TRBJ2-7	CASRGQETYEQYF	TGTGCCAGCAGAGGACAGGAGACCTACGAGCAGTACTTC
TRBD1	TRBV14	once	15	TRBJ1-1	CASSQAGAGGTEAFF	TGTGCCAGCAGCCAAGCTGGGGCAGGGGGCACTGAAGCTTTCTTT
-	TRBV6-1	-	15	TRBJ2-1	CASSEARGSYNEQFF	TGTGCCAGCAGTGAAGCAAGAGGGTCCTACAATGAGCAGTTCTTC
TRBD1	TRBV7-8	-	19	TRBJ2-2	CASSPPPGTQGADTGELFF	TGTGCCAGCAGCCCTCCGCCCGGGACCCAGGGGGCGGACACCGGGGAGCTGTTTTTT
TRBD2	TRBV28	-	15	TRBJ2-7	CASSLQGLAGSKQYF	TGTGCCAGCAGTTTACAGGGACTAGCGGGAAGCAAGCAGTACTTC
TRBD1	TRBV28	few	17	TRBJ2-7	CASSFARGQPPYGEQYF	TGTGCCAGCAGTTTTGCCAGGGGGCAACCGCCCTACGGGGAGCAGTACTTC
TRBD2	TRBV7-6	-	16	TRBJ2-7	CASSPGLANSERGQYF	TGTGCCAGCAGCCCCGGACTAGCGAATTCCGAACGAGGGCAGTACTTC
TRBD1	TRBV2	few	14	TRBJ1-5	CASSGTDRGQPQHF	TGTGCCAGCAGCGGGACAGATAGGGGTCAGCCCCAGCATTTT
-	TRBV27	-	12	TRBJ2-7	CASSLNGYEQYF	TGTGCCAGCAGTTTGAACGGGTACGAGCAGTACTTC
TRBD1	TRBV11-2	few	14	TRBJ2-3	CASSLGGGPDTQYF	TGTGCCAGCAGCTTAGGAGGGGGCCCAGATACGCAGTATTTT
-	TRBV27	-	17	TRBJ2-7	CASSTTLPGHSPYEQYF	TGTGCCAGCAGTACGACCCTACCGGGACACAGTCCGTACGAGCAGTACTTC
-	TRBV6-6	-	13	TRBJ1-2	CASSLQGTRKLTF	TGTGCCAGCAGTCTGCAGGGGACGAGAAAACTCACCTTC
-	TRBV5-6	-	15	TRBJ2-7	CASSLYGRVEYEQYF	TGTGCCAGCAGCTTGTACGGGAGAGTGGAATACGAGCAGTACTTC
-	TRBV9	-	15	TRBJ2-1	CASSKTSERYNEQFF	TGTGCCAGCAGCAAGACTAGTGAGAGGTACAATGAGCAGTTCTTC
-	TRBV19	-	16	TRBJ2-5	CASSPRKWGDKETQYF	TGTGCCAGTAGCCCACGTAAGTGGGGAGACAAAGAGACCCAGTACTTC
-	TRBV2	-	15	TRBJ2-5	CASSALVRVSETQYF	TGTGCCAGCAGCGCATTGGTCCGGGTTTCGGAGACCCAGTACTTC
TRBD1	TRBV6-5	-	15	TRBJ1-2	CASRETPQGARGYTF	TGTGCCAGCAGGGAGACTCCTCAGGGGGCGCGCGGCTACACCTTC
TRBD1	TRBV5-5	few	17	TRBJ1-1	CASSLVLTGAKNTEAFF	TGTGCCAGCAGCTTGGTCCTCACAGGGGCCAAGAACACTGAAGCTTTCTTT